The source of this TCR beta chain is a study of blood T cell repertoires in COVID-19. At the level of the study: Specimens from acute and convalescent COVID-19 originated in the United States, Italy and Spain. Nucleic acid was either cDNA or gDNA, and it came from T cells, B-cell-depleted T cells, or PBMCs.

The CDR3 contains 17 residues. Germline V CDR1 and CDR2: SGHRS, YFSETQ. The V end lost 1 base, the J end lost 6 bases, and 20 bases lay between the germline ends. Original analysis: From reference gene primer amplification, estimates of nucleated cell counts were derived. TCRdb keeps only in-frame clones here, not all; method: immunoSEQ multiplex PCR. V and J calls and clone size are given by that table; D and trimming were obtained from the DNA. The data hold some 300,000 clones, with 87% observed a single time. The specimen was peripheral blood. This rearrangement joins TRBV5-1 to TRBJ2-1, with D possibly TRBD2 on 6 matching bases. The receptor was isolated from a man aged 18 to 30 with active or convalescent COVID-19. CDR3 region: CASSLPSRPPAGNEQFF. The CDR3, as DNA: TGCGCCAGCAGCTTGCCCTCTCGGCCCCCAGCGGGCAATGAGCAGTTCTTC.